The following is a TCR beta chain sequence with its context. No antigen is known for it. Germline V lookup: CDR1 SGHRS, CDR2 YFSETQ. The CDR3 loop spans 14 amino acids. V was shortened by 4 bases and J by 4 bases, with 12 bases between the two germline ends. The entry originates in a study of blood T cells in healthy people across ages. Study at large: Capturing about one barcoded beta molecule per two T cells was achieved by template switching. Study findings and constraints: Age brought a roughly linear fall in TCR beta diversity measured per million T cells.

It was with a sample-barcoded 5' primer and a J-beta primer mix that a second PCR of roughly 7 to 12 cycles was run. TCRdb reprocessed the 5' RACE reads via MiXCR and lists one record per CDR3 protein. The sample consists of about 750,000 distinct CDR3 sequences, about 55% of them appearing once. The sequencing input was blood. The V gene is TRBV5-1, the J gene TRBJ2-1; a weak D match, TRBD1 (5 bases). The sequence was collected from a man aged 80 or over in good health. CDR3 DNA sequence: TGCGCCAGCAGCCTTGACAGAATTTACAATGAGCAGTTCTTC. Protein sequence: CASSLDRIYNEQFF.